These 28 T cell receptor beta chains came from one sample sequenced in a study of blood T cell repertoires in COVID-19. Using immunoSEQ multiplex PCR, the repertoire was profiled, and TCRdb retains in-frame clones only, with some absent. The sample lists roughly 300,000 clones, roughly nine tenths occurring once. Sequenced material: peripheral blood. Every receptor here comes from a woman in her 30s with COVID-19, enrolled during active disease.

The chain has TRBV20-1 and TRBJ1-6, with TRBD1 matching 7 bases. Germline CDR1 is DFQATT and CDR2 is SNEGSKA (reference sequence). CDR3 length equals 13 residues. V dropped 3 bases and J dropped 7; count of bases not matched to a gene: 3. CDR3 region: CSASQGVNSPLHF. CDR3 DNA: TGCAGTGCTAGTCAGGGGGTCAATTCACCCCTCCACTTT.

The J gene is TRBJ1-2, the V gene TRBV2, with TRBD1 matching over 7 bases. Germline CDR1 reads SNHLY; CDR2 reads FYNNEI. This CDR3 comprises 15 residues. V was pared by 7 bases and J by 9 bases, with 17 bases of the junction left unmatched. The CDR3 is CASTGTAGLKGRYTF. In nucleotides, the CDR3 is TGTGCCAGCACCGGGACAGCTGGCCTTAAAGGTCGCTACACCTTC.

This CDR3 is CASSLGVAPTYEQYF. The DNA for the CDR3 is TGTGCCAGCAGCTTAGGGGTAGCGCCTACCTACGAGCAGTACTTC. J is TRBJ2-7 and V is TRBV13; perhaps TRBD2 as D (5 bases). The V end lost 0 bases, the J end lost 2 bases, and 11 bases lay between the germline ends. Germline loops: CDR1 PRHDT, CDR2 FYEKMQ (reference sequence). This CDR3 is built from 15 residues.

This chain uses TRBV5-1 with TRBJ1-1, with a weak D call TRBD1 (5 bases). The CDR3 extends over 14 amino acids. The V gene's germline CDR1 is SGHRS and CDR2 YFSETQ. Trimming shortened V by 3 bases and J by 4 bases, and 13 bases separated the two germline ends. CDR3 nucleotides: TGCGCCAGCAGCTCGGGACTGACTGGCACTGAAGCTTTCTTT. Translation: CASSSGLTGTEAFF. Full variable domain (remainder filled in from reference TRBV5-1 and TRBJ1-1): KAGVTQTPRYLIKTRGQQVTLSCSPISGHRSVSWYQQTPGQGLQFLFEYFSETQRNKGNFPGRFSGRQFSNSRSEMNVSTLELGDSALYLCASSSGLTGTEAFFGQGTRLTVV.

The V gene is TRBV7-8, the J gene TRBJ2-3; D not resolved. From germline, CDR1 is SGHVS and CDR2 FQNEAQ. This CDR3 is 11 amino acids long. V lost 5 bases to trimming and J lost 6 bases, with 6 bases between them. CDR3 sequence reads: CASSRSDTQYF. Here the CDR3 DNA reads TGTGCCAGCAGCCGCTCGGATACGCAGTATTTT.

The chain links TRBV5-1 to TRBJ2-1; 8 nucleotides match TRBD2. This CDR3 is built from 15 residues. Germline CDR1 reads SGHRS; CDR2 reads YFSETQ. J was trimmed by 7 bases and V by 4 bases; bases with no gene match: 10. The CDR3 loop is CASSGGPGGTNEQFF. CDR3 nucleotides: TGCGCCAGCAGCGGGGGACCGGGAGGGACGAATGAGCAGTTCTTC.

The DNA of the CDR3 is TGCGCCAGCACCTTAGCGGGAGGCAATGAGCAGTTCTTC. It codes for CASTLAGGNEQFF. The chain links TRBV5-1 to TRBJ2-1; 10 positions match TRBD2. V was clipped by 6 bases and J by 6 bases; unmatched bases: 3. Germline lookup yields CDR1 SGHRS and CDR2 YFSETQ. The length of the CDR3 is 13 residues.

The chain is built from TRBV2 and TRBJ1-2; tentatively, D is TRBD1 (6 bases). CDR1 and CDR2 from the germline V gene are SNHLY and FYNNEI. This CDR3 contains 12 residues. The germline V and J ends were trimmed by 7 bases and 6 bases, with 12 bases remaining between them. CDR3 in amino acids: CASIRDIDGYTF. The CDR3 nucleotides read TGTGCCAGCATAAGGGACATCGATGGCTACACCTTC.

V gene TRBV2 combines with J gene TRBJ2-4, with 8 bases aligning to TRBD1. The CDR3 runs to 14 residues. Germline V gene lookup returns CDR1 SNHLY and CDR2 FYNNEI. V was pared by 5 bases and J by 4 bases, with 4 bases of the junction left unmatched. The CDR3 protein is CASSTTGAKNIQYF. Written as DNA, the CDR3 is TGTGCCAGCAGTACGACAGGGGCGAAAAACATTCAGTACTTC.

The chain carries TRBV29-1 and TRBJ2-7; 14 nucleotides agree with TRBD2. Per germline, CDR1 SQVTM and CDR2 ANQGSEA. This CDR3 has 14 amino acids. With 6 bases clipped from V and 3 bases from J, the junction kept 4 bases outside the gene matches. The CDR3 reads CSVEGLAGVYEQYF. The CDR3 DNA is TGCAGCGTGGAGGGACTAGCGGGAGTCTACGAGCAGTACTTC.

This chain joins TRBV29-1 and TRBJ1-1; the D gene is possibly TRBD1 (5 bases). Looked up from germline, CDR1 is SQVTM and CDR2 is ANQGSEA. The CDR3 totals 11 residues. V lost 6 bases and J lost 5, with 10 bases in between. The CDR3 reads CSVSPGTEAFF. CDR3 DNA: TGCAGCGTCAGCCCAGGGACTGAAGCTTTCTTT.

This clone was observed once. The chain recombines TRBV27 with TRBJ1-6; 7 positions match TRBD1. This CDR3 comprises 13 residues. Losses at the gene ends were 4 bases for V and 14 bases for J; bases not matched to a gene: 8. Germline-derived CDR1 and CDR2 are MNHEY and SMNVEV (reference sequence). The CDR3 protein is CASSYLDRASLHF. CDR3 nucleotides: TGTGCCAGCAGTTACCTCGACAGGGCCTCCCTCCACTTT.

The chain carries TRBV27 and TRBJ1-2; the match to TRBD1 covers 9 bases. CDR1 is MNHEY and CDR2 is SMNVEV in the germline V gene (reference sequence). The J segment lost 7 bases and the V segment lost 5 bases, leaving 5 bases of the junction unmatched. This CDR3 has 13 amino acids. The CDR3, as DNA: TGTGCCAGCAGTACACGGACAGGGGCTGGCTACACCTTC. Encoded protein: CASSTRTGAGYTF.

This sequence joins TRBV18 and TRBJ2-2, with 9 positions matching TRBD2. V lost 3 bases to trimming and J lost 2 bases; unmatched junction nucleotides: 7. The CDR3 runs 17 residues. The germline CDR1 and CDR2 sequences are KGHSH and LQKENI. Here the CDR3 reads CASSPGTSGYNTGELFF. The CDR3 nucleotides read TGTGCCAGCTCACCGGGAACTAGCGGGTATAACACCGGGGAGCTGTTTTTT.

V gene TRBV18 combines with J gene TRBJ1-4, with D perhaps matching TRBD1 (5 bases). This CDR3 contains 17 residues. Trimming removed 0 bases at V and 8 bases at J, with 19 bases between. Germline V gene sequence: CDR1 KGHSH, CDR2 LQKENI. CDR3 protein: CASSPPTTDTVEEKLFF. Here the CDR3 DNA reads TGTGCCAGCTCACCACCAACGACAGATACGGTGGAGGAAAAACTGTTTTTT. Using reference TRBV18 and TRBJ1-4 for the parts outside the CDR3, the full variable domain is NAGVMQNPRHLVRRRGQEARLRCSPMKGHSHVYWYRQLPEEGLKFMVYLQKENIIDESGMPKERFSAEFPKEGPSILRIQQVVRGDSAAYFCASSPPTTDTVEEKLFFGSGTQLSVL.

This clone was seen a few times. Other DNA sequences within the sample encode an identical CDR3. The rearrangement links TRBV5-1 to TRBJ1-6; no clear D. The CDR3 loop spans 14 amino acids. V was pared by 0 bases and J by 7 bases, with 8 bases between. Germline V gives CDR1 SGHRS, CDR2 YFSETQ. CDR3 nucleotide sequence: TGCGCCAGCAGCTTGGGGACGGGGAATTCACCCCTCCACTTT. Protein sequence: CASSLGTGNSPLHF.

Comments on this clone: Other DNA sequences within the sample encode an identical CDR3. The rearrangement uses TRBV29-1 and TRBJ1-1, with D unresolved. Trimming removed 2 bases from V and 0 bases from J, with 7 bases in between. The germline V gene encodes CDR1 SQVTM and CDR2 ANQGSEA. The length of the CDR3 is 13 residues. The chain's CDR3 is CSVERRMNTEAFF. Here the CDR3 DNA reads TGCAGCGTTGAACGCAGGATGAACACTGAAGCTTTCTTT.

This clone was recorded once. The rearrangement joins TRBV13 to TRBJ2-7; D ambiguous. CDR1 PRHDT and CDR2 FYEKMQ come from the germline V gene (reference sequence). This CDR3 spans 14 amino acids. V shed 0 bases and J shed 2 bases, with 8 bases lying between them. The chain's CDR3 is CASSLGTTTYEQYF. The DNA of the CDR3 is TGTGCCAGCAGCTTAGGCACTACAACCTACGAGCAGTACTTC.

The chain has TRBV30 and TRBJ1-6, with unresolved D. V shed 4 bases and J shed 3 bases, with 10 bases lying between them. The germline CDR1 and CDR2 sequences are GTSNPN and SVGIG (reference sequence). The CDR3 covers 14 residues. CDR3 protein: CAWTSVFYNSPLHF. The CDR3 DNA follows: TGTGCCTGGACTTCCGTATTCTATAATTCACCCCTCCACTTT.

The V and J genes are TRBV28 and TRBJ2-2; unclear D gene. The germline V and J ends were trimmed by 3 bases and 6 bases, with 11 bases remaining between them. The germline gives CDR1 MDHEN, CDR2 SYDVKM. This CDR3 contains 14 residues. In DNA form, the CDR3 reads TGTGCCAGCAGTTTGGTCTCGGGTGCCGGGGAGCTGTTTTTT. Protein sequence: CASSLVSGAGELFF.

This clone was seen once. The chain combines TRBV6-5 with TRBJ2-5; 8 bases agree with TRBD2. CDR3 size: 14 residues. Trimming removed 6 bases from V and 9 bases from J; junction bases left unmatched: 12. Germline V gene sequence: CDR1 MNHEY, CDR2 SVGAGI. CDR3 region: CASRTREGREAQYF. Written as DNA, the CDR3 is TGTGCCAGCAGGACGAGGGAGGGGCGGGAGGCCCAGTACTTC.

The V call is TRBV18, the J call TRBJ1-1; no clear D. The CDR3 is made up of 13 amino acids. The germline gives CDR1 KGHSH, CDR2 LQKENI. V was trimmed by 8 bases and J by 1 base, leaving 11 bases between them. The CDR3 here is CASTSRENTEAFF. CDR3 nucleotides: TGTGCCAGCACGTCTCGGGAGAACACTGAAGCTTTCTTT.

The genes are TRBV4-1 and TRBJ1-1, with 10 nucleotides matching TRBD1. Germline CDR1 is MGHRA and CDR2 is YSYEKL. CDR3 length: 15 amino acids. V shed 0 bases, J shed 5 bases, and the junction held 3 bases outside the gene matches. CDR3 protein: CASSQDLDRGTEAFF. The CDR3 nucleotides are TGCGCCAGCAGCCAAGATCTGGACAGGGGGACTGAAGCTTTCTTT.

The chain is built from TRBV2 and TRBJ2-5; D is possibly TRBD2 (5 bases). Per the germline V gene, CDR1 is SNHLY and CDR2 is FYNNEI. CDR3 size: 15 residues. Trimming took off 6 bases at V and 3 bases at J, with 17 bases between the two ends. The CDR3 loop reads CASRSVDLGKETQYF. CDR3 sequence (DNA): TGTGCCAGCAGAAGCGTGGATCTCGGGAAAGAGACCCAGTACTTC.

Details on this clone: The sample carries other DNA sequences with the same CDR3. The rearrangement uses TRBV9 and TRBJ1-5, with D perhaps matching TRBD1 (5 bases). In germline, CDR1 is SGDLS, CDR2 YYNGEE. This CDR3 has 14 residues. The V and J ends lost 0 bases and 2 bases respectively, with 6 bases between them. CDR3 sequence: CASSVEGGNQPQHF. The CDR3 nucleotides read TGTGCCAGCAGCGTAGAAGGGGGCAATCAGCCCCAGCATTTT.

The J gene is TRBJ1-1, the V gene TRBV7-9; D is ambiguous. In germline, CDR1 is SEHNR, CDR2 FQNEAQ (reference sequence). The germline V and J ends were trimmed by 5 bases and 7 bases, with 11 bases remaining between them. The CDR3 spans 12 residues. The CDR3 DNA follows: TGTGCCAGCAGCCTGGCCCCGGGTGAAGCTTTCTTT. Translation: CASSLAPGEAFF.

The V call is TRBV27, the J call TRBJ1-1; no definite D call. Germline values: CDR1 MNHEY, CDR2 SMNVEV (reference sequence). Trimming cost V 3 bases and J 3 bases, with 8 bases left between them. CDR3 size: 13 residues. CDR3 nucleotide sequence: TGTGCCAGCAGTTTGGGAGGTGACACTGAAGCTTTCTTT. Translation: CASSLGGDTEAFF.

In its sample, this clone was seen a few times. J is TRBJ2-5 and V is TRBV14; 12 nucleotides match TRBD2. This CDR3 is 16 amino acids long. The V gene end was trimmed by 4 bases and the J gene end by 1 base; junction bases not matched to a gene: 4. CDR1 and CDR2 from the germline V gene are SGHDN and FVKESK. The CDR3, as DNA: TGTGCCAGCAGCCGCCGACTAGCGGGAGCCCAAGAGACCCAGTACTTC. It specifies CASSRRLAGAQETQYF.